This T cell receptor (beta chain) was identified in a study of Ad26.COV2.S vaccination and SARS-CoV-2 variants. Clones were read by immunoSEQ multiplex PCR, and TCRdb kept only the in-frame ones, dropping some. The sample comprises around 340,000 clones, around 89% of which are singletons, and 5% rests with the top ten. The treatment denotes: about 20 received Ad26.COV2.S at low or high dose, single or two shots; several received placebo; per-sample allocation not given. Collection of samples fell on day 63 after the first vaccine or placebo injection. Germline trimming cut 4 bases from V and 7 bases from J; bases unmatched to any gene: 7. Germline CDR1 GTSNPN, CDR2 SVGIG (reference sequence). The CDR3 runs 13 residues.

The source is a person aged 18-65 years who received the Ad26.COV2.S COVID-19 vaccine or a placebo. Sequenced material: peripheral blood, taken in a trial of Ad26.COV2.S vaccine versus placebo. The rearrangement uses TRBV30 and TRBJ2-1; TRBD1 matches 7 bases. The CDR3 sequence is CAWTGQSWNEQFF. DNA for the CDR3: TGTGCCTGGACGGGACAGTCGTGGAATGAGCAGTTCTTC.